These T cell receptor beta chains were read from a single sample in a study of blood T cell repertoires in COVID-19. Assay used: immunoSEQ multiplex PCR; TCRdb lists only in-frame clones, some missing. Of about 440,000 clones listed, around 88% are singletons. The material sequenced was peripheral blood. Receptors originate from a woman aged 50 to 65 with COVID-19, enrolled during active disease. CDR3s include the opening cysteine and the closing phenylalanine or tryptophan. The D gene is left open where the match is weak. Some rows have no size entry. The others give once, few or many, or a class for an expanded clone.

v_call,d_call,j_call,clone_size,cdr3_nt,cdr3_aa
TRBV5-1,-,TRBJ1-2,few,TGCGCCAGCAGCCCCAAGACAGGAGTTTACCCCTATGGCTACACCTTC,CASSPKTGVYPYGYTF
TRBV7-9,-,TRBJ1-2,-,TGTGCCAGCAGCTTGCCCGCAGGAACCTTCTATGGCTACACCTTC,CASSLPAGTFYGYTF
TRBV5-4,-,TRBJ1-2,-,TGTGCCAGCAGCCGTCCAGCGGGTACGGATTCTTACTATGGCTACACCTTC,CASSRPAGTDSYYGYTF
TRBV10-3,-,TRBJ1-2,-,TGTGCCATCAGTGCGGGAAGTGGCTACACCTTC,CAISAGSGYTF
TRBV30,TRBD2,TRBJ2-1,-,TGTGCCTGGAGTGGACTAGCGGGTTACAATGAGCAGTTCTTC,CAWSGLAGYNEQFF
TRBV27,-,TRBJ2-1,-,TGTGCCAGCAGTTTAGGGCACTGGAATGAGCAGTTCTTC,CASSLGHWNEQFF
TRBV5-1,TRBD1,TRBJ1-6,once,TGCGCCAGCAGCCCTCAGGGGGCCCGTTCACCCCTCCACTTT,CASSPQGARSPLHF
TRBV11-2,-,TRBJ1-3,-,TGTGCCAGCACCTTGAGGGTCTCGGGAAACACCATATATTTT,CASTLRVSGNTIYF
TRBV12-3/TRBV12-4,TRBD1,TRBJ1-5,-,TGTGCCAGCAGTCGGGACAGAAATCAGCCCCAGCATTTT,CASSRDRNQPQHF
TRBV13,-,TRBJ2-3,once,TGTGCCAGCAGCCACACAACAGGGAAGGGTCAGGCAGATACGCAGTATTTT,CASSHTTGKGQADTQYF
TRBV13,TRBD1,TRBJ1-1,-,TGTGCCAGCAGCTTAACGGACAGGGGGGGCACTGAAGCTTTCTTT,CASSLTDRGGTEAFF
TRBV7-6,-,TRBJ2-3,-,TGTGCCAGCAGCCCTAGCAGGGGTAGCACAGATACGCAGTATTTT,CASSPSRGSTDTQYF
TRBV5-6,-,TRBJ1-5,-,TGTGCCAGCAGCTTTTTGGGGGGGCAAAGCAATCAGCCCCAGCATTTT,CASSFLGGQSNQPQHF
TRBV30,-,TRBJ1-2,once,TGTGCCTGGAGCCCCGGCAGGGTAACTGGCTACACCTTC,CAWSPGRVTGYTF
TRBV5-5,-,TRBJ1-5,-,TGTGCCAGCAGCTTGTCCAGGGGAGACCAGCCCCAGCATTTT,CASSLSRGDQPQHF
TRBV2,-,TRBJ1-5,-,TGTGCCAGCAGTTGGACAGTTAATCAGCCCCAGCATTTT,CASSWTVNQPQHF
TRBV19,-,TRBJ1-5,few,TGTGCCAGTACCTTTGCCCCGGGTCAGGGATTTAGCAATCAGCCCCAGCATTTT,CASTFAPGQGFSNQPQHF
TRBV7-9,TRBD1,TRBJ2-7,-,TGTGCCAGCAGCTCCGGGACAGGGGTTTACGAGCAGTACTTC,CASSSGTGVYEQYF
TRBV6-4,-,TRBJ2-3,-,TGTGCCACCAACGAGGGGGTAGGGACAGATACGCAGTATTTT,CATNEGVGTDTQYF
TRBV30,-,TRBJ1-3,-,TGTGCCTGGACTCCCCCCCCGGGGTCAGACACCATATATTTT,CAWTPPPGSDTIYF
TRBV7-2,-,TRBJ2-7,-,TGTGCCAGCAGCTTAGTGGGCACCCACTACGAGCAGTACTTC,CASSLVGTHYEQYF
TRBV5-1,-,TRBJ1-1,-,TGCGCCAGCAGCTCCTTTGAGGCCCGGGGCACTGAAGCTTTCTTT,CASSSFEARGTEAFF
TRBV30,TRBD1,TRBJ2-6,-,TGTGCCTTCCCCCCTACAGGGGCCGGTCCTATCCCTGGGGCCAACGTCCTGACTTTC,CAFPPTGAGPIPGANVLTF
TRBV4-1,TRBD1,TRBJ2-1,-,TGCGCCAGCAGCCCTAAGTTCGGACAGGAGGATGAGCAGTTCTTC,CASSPKFGQEDEQFF
TRBV19,-,TRBJ1-4,-,TGTGCCAGTAGTAACGGACAGACTAATGAAAAACTGTTTTTT,CASSNGQTNEKLFF
TRBV12-2,-,TRBJ1-2,-,TGTGCGAGTACGAGGGGACTCAACGGCTATGGCTACACCTTC,CASTRGLNGYGYTF
TRBV5-1,-,TRBJ2-3,-,TGCGCCAGCAGATTAGAGGGTACGCAGTATTTT,CASRLEGTQYF
TRBV21-1,-,TRBJ1-5,-,TGTGCCAGCAGCAAACGCGACAGTTATAGCAATCAGCCCCAGCATTTT,CASSKRDSYSNQPQHF
TRBV25-1,-,TRBJ2-1,-,TGTGCCAGCAGTGAAATCGAGGGCTCCGCCCTTGAGCAGTTCTTC,CASSEIEGSALEQFF
TRBV7-9,-,TRBJ2-2,-,TGTGCCAGCAGCCCCGGGAGAACCGGGGAGCTGTTTTTT,CASSPGRTGELFF
TRBV5-1,-,TRBJ2-7,-,TGCGCCAGCAGCACCCGGGACTGGAGCTACGAGCAGTACTTC,CASSTRDWSYEQYF
TRBV3-1/TRBV3-2,-,TRBJ2-3,-,TGTGCCAGCAGCCAGGGTGGGCGCGGGACAGATACGCAGTATTTT,CASSQGGRGTDTQYF
TRBV7-9,-,TRBJ1-2,-,TGTGCCAGCAGCGCACCTTCCCGATTACAGGTTTTCTATGGCTACACCTTC,CASSAPSRLQVFYGYTF
TRBV2,TRBD2,TRBJ2-3,few,TGTGCCAGCAGGGGAGGACTAGCGGGGCGCACAGATACGCAGTATTTT,CASRGGLAGRTDTQYF
TRBV29-1,-,TRBJ1-1,-,TGCAGCGTAGGGTGGGGAGAAGACACTGAAGCTTTCTTT,CSVGWGEDTEAFF
TRBV5-1,TRBD2,TRBJ2-5,once,TGCGCCAGCAGCCTCGGGACTAGCGGGGAGACCCAGTACTTC,CASSLGTSGETQYF
TRBV6-5,-,TRBJ2-7,-,TGTGCCAGCAGTTACTCGATACGGAGGGAAAGCGAGCAGTACTTC,CASSYSIRRESEQYF
TRBV4-1,TRBD1,TRBJ2-1,-,TGCGCCAGCAGCCCTGGGGACAGGGACCACAATGAGCAGTTCTTC,CASSPGDRDHNEQFF
TRBV29-1,TRBD1,TRBJ2-1,-,TGCAGCGCCCTAGACAGGGGCGACAATGAGCAGTTCTTC,CSALDRGDNEQFF
TRBV5-6,TRBD1,TRBJ2-2,once,TGTGCCAGCGCCAGGGGGCTGATCGGGGAGCTGTTTTTT,CASARGLIGELFF
TRBV11-3,-,TRBJ2-7,-,TGTGCCAGCAGCTTAATGGGGAGTGGCAACGAGCAGTACTTC,CASSLMGSGNEQYF
TRBV7-7,TRBD2,TRBJ2-7,once,TGTGCCAGCAGCACGGGACTAGCGGGGGTTAACGAGCAGTACTTC,CASSTGLAGVNEQYF
TRBV19,-,TRBJ2-1,few,TGTGCCAGTAAGAGGAGGGGATCCTACAATGAGCAGTTCTTC,CASKRRGSYNEQFF
TRBV7-8,TRBD2,TRBJ2-5,-,TGTGCCAGCAGCTTAGGACGGTGGGAGGGGCCTCAAGAGACCCAGTACTTC,CASSLGRWEGPQETQYF
TRBV7-3,TRBD1,TRBJ1-6,-,TGTGCCAGCAGCCTTAGAGACAGGGATTCACCCCTCCACTTT,CASSLRDRDSPLHF
TRBV5-5,-,TRBJ1-1,-,TGTGCCAGCAGCTTGGCGGCAGGGAGGGGGAACACTGAAGCTTTCTTT,CASSLAAGRGNTEAFF
TRBV2,-,TRBJ2-2,-,TGTGCCAGCAGGGGGCTTAGCACCGGGGAGCTGTTTTTT,CASRGLSTGELFF
TRBV11-2,-,TRBJ1-1,-,TGTGCCAGCAGTCCGGGACTCCTGAACACTGAAGCTTTCTTT,CASSPGLLNTEAFF
TRBV28,TRBD1,TRBJ1-2,-,TGTGCCAGCAGTGATGGGACAGCTATTTACTATGGCTACACCTTC,CASSDGTAIYYGYTF
TRBV9,-,TRBJ1-2,-,TGTGCCAGCAGCGGATACTCTGACAGAAACTATGGCTACACCTTC,CASSGYSDRNYGYTF
TRBV5-6,-,TRBJ1-1,once,TGTGCCAGCAGCTTGGGCGCGTTGAACACTGAAGCTTTCTTT,CASSLGALNTEAFF
TRBV2,-,TRBJ2-4,-,TGTGCCAGCAGTCCCGGGACAGTTGCGGGGAACATTCAGTACTTC,CASSPGTVAGNIQYF